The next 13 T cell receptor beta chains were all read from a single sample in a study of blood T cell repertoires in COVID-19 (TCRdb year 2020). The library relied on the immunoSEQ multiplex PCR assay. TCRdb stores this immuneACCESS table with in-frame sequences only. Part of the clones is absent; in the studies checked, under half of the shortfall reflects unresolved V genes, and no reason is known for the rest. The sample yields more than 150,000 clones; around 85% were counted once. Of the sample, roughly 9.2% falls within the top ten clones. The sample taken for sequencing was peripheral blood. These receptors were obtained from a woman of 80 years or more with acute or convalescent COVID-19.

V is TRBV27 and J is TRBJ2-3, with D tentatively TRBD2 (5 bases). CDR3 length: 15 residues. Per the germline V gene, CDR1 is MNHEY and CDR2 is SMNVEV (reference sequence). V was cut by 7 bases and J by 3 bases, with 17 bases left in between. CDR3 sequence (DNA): TGTGCCAGCACCGCTGCCGGAAGGAGGACAGATACGCAGTATTTT. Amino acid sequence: CASTAAGRRTDTQYF.

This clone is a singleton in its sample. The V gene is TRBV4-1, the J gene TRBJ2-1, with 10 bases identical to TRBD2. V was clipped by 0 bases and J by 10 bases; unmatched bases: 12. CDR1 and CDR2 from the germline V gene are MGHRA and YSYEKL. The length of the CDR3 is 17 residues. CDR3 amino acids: CASSQDPASGGRGEQFF. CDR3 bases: TGCGCCAGCAGCCAAGATCCAGCTAGCGGGGGACGGGGGGAGCAGTTCTTC.

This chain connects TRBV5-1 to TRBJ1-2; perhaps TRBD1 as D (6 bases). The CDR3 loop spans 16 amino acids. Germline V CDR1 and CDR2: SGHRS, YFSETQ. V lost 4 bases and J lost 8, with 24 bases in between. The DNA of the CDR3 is TGCGCCAGCAGCCCACCCGTGCGGGAGGGGGTAAGAGGCTACACCTTC. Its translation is CASSPPVREGVRGYTF.

DNA for the CDR3: TGTGCCAGCAGCTTAGGTGGAGCGGGAGGATCCTACGAGCAGTACTTC. Translating gives CASSLGGAGGSYEQYF. This chain joins TRBV7-2 and TRBJ2-7; 9 bases are shared with TRBD2. CDR3 length: 16 residues. Germline lookup yields CDR1 SGHTA and CDR2 FQGNSA. After removal of 1 base from V and 1 base from J, the junction contained 5 bases not matched to a gene.

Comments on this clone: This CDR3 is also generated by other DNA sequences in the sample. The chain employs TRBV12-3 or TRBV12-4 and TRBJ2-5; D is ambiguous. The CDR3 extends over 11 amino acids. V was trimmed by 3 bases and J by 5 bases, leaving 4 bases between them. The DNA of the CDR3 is TGTGCCAGCAGTTTCGGGGAGACCCAGTACTTC. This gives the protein CASSFGETQYF.

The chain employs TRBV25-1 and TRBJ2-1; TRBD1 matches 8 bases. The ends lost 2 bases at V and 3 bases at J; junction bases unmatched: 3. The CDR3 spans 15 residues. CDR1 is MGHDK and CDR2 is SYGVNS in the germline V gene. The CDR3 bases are TGTGCCAGCAGTGAAACAGGGGGTAGCTACAATGAGCAGTTCTTC. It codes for CASSETGGSYNEQFF.

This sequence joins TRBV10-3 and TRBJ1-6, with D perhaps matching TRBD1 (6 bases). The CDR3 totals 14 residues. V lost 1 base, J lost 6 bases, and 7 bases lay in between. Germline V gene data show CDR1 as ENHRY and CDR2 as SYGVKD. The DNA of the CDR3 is TGTGCCATCAGTGAGTTGGACAGTAATTCACCCCTCCACTTT. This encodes CAISELDSNSPLHF.

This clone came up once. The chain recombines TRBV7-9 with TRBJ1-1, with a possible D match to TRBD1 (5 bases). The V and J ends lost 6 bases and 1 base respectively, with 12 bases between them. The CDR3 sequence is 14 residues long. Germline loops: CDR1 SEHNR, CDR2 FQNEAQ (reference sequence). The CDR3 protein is CASRKQDANTEAFF. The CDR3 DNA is TGTGCCAGCAGGAAACAGGACGCGAACACTGAAGCTTTCTTT.

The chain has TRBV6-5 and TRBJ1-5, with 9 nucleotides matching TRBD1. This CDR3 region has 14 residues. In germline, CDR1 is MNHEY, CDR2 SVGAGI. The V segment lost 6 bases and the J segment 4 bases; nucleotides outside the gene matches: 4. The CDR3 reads CASRGQGENQPQHF. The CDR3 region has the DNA TGTGCCAGCAGGGGACAGGGAGAGAATCAGCCCCAGCATTTT.

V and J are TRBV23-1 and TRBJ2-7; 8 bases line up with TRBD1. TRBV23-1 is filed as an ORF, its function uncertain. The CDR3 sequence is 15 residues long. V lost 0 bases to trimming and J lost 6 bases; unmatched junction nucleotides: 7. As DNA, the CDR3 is TGCGCCAGCAGTCAATCTTGGCGACAGGGGCCCGAGCAGTACTTC. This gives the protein CASSQSWRQGPEQYF.

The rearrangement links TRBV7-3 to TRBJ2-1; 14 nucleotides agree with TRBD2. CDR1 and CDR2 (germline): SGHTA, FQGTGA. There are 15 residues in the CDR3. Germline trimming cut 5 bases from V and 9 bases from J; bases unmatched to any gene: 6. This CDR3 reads CASSTGLAGVSEQFF. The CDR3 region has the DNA TGTGCCAGCAGCACGGGACTAGCGGGAGTTAGTGAGCAGTTCTTC.

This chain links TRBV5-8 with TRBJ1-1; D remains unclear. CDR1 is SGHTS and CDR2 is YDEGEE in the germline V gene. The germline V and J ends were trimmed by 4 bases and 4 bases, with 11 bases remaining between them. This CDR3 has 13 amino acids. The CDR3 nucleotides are TGTGCCAGCAGCCTTTCGAGGGTCACTGAAGCTTTCTTT. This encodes CASSLSRVTEAFF.

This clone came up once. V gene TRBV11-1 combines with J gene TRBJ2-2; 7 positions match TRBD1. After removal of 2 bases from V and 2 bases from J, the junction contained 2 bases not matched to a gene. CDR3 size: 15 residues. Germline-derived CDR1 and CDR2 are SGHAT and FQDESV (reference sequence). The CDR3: CASSLRQGNTGELFF. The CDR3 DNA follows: TGTGCCAGCAGCTTACGACAGGGAAACACCGGGGAGCTGTTTTTT.